This TCR beta chain was sequenced during a study of shared clonotypes between healthy human individuals. Whole-study findings and limits: It was the non-shared clonotypes that had lower generation probabilities than clonotypes shared by all four donors.

Every donor was a Caucasian adult from Nashville, Tennessee. The assay was immunoSEQ multiplex PCR, and TCRdb's table has in-frame clones only and misses some. The table lists roughly 2.6 million clones, around nine tenths of them singletons. With V trimmed by 2 bases and J by 0 bases, 2 bases remained unmatched. The germline V gene encodes CDR1 SGHAT and CDR2 FQNNGV. The CDR3 sequence is 15 residues long. Concerning this clone: Its antigen is as yet unknown. Other nucleotide sequences in the sample specify the same CDR3.

The rearrangement links TRBV11-2 to TRBJ2-3; 7 nucleotides line up with TRBD2. The clonotype was recovered from a young man in good health. Sequencing was done on a sample of naive CD4+ T cells sorted from blood. Indicated subset: CD45RA+ positively selected. Here the CDR3 DNA reads TGTGCCAGCAGCTTACAGGGAGGGAGCACAGATACGCAGTATTTT. Its protein is CASSLQGGSTDTQYF.